This T cell receptor beta chain was obtained from a study of technical replicates of blood from a handful of donors. Germline V gene lookup returns CDR1 GTSNPN and CDR2 SVGIG (reference sequence). The CDR3 is 15 residues long. Trimming left V 4 bases short and J 6 bases short, with 19 bases between. The repertoire was sequenced with immunoSEQ multiplex PCR; TCRdb's copy has only in-frame clones and lacks some. The table lists about 97,000 clones, approximately 96% of them singletons. Sequencing input: T cells isolated from PBMCs. The source of this sequence is a human donor in good health. The chain combines TRBV30 with TRBJ2-1; D perhaps matches TRBD1 (5 bases). The CDR3 sequence is CAWNPATAPLNEQFF. For the CDR3, the DNA is TGTGCCTGGAATCCGGCGACAGCCCCCCTCAATGAGCAGTTCTTC.